This T cell receptor beta chain derives from a study of response to subunit inactivated influenza vaccine (dated by TCRdb to 2016 to 2018). With respect to the entire study: Deep quantitative T cell receptor repertoire profiling was used in the study to track responses to a trivalent subunit inactivated influenza vaccine. Findings and caveats that apply to the study as a whole: It was suggested by the authors that each seasonal influenza vaccination may recruit only a limited number of new T cells.

The germline V gene sets CDR1 to KGHDR and CDR2 to SFDVKD. The junction carries 13 bases between V and J, which are trimmed by 5 bases and 0 bases respectively. The CDR3 measures 15 amino acids from cysteine to phenylalanine. The CDR3 DNA has 45 bases and is translated from base 1. About this clonotype itself: Its specific antigen is unknown. Base qualities are not at hand, and no much larger clone is one base apart.

Library prep was done by RT-PCR. Sequencer: Illumina HiSeq 2500. The raw public reads went through TCRdb reprocessing: fastp at Q25, MiXCR clone calling, in-frame beta chains kept. Identical CDR3 proteins give one entry, which carries the most common genes and DNA. Across this sample there are 550,000 to 800,000 distinct CDR3 sequences, with about 15% seen only once. 5.5% to 7% of the sample belongs to the ten largest clones. The receptor was isolated from a man in his fifties who received an inactivated influenza vaccine. Donor details come from another sample of the same person, matched by shared clones. This chain joins TRBV24-1 to TRBJ2-7; the D segment could be TRBD1, given 6 matching bases. Sample: PBMCs from blood, taken around 15 days before vaccination. This receptor has the CDR3 CATSVGTHLSYEQYF. The DNA sequence follows: TGTGCCACCAGTGTCGGGACACACCTCTCCTACGAGCAGTACTTC.